This T cell receptor (beta chain) was retrieved from a study of blood T cell repertoires in COVID-19 (dated by TCRdb to 2020 to 2021). A note on the overall study: Collaborator samples came from the United States, Italy and Spain and covered acute and convalescent phases of COVID-19. Subjects who had been exposed to COVID-19, were actively infected with it, or had recovered from it provided the deeply sampled blood TCRbeta repertoires that made up the dataset. The samples were drawn from the first 160 participants of the ongoing ImmuneRACE study and from some 1,300 subjects provided by 6 global collaborators. Where HLA class I and class II types were available, the types were taken from metadata supplied by the sample provider, not from assay-based typing. The repertoires were released in a freely available public database meant as a resource for research on the immune response to SARS-CoV-2. Nearly every sample came with metadata listing a de-identified subject ID, COVID-19 status, age in years and sex. The material from the prospective study consisted of cDNA or gDNA derived from T cells, B-cell-depleted T cells, or PBMCs. Points the paper makes about the study in general: How much clinical and demographic metadata was included differed by source and by participant, and the metadata was provided uncurated.

Of note for this clone: What this receptor recognizes is not known. The record has no base qualities; no much larger clone is one base away.

Whole blood was collected in K2EDTA tubes by collaborating institutions according to the institutions' own protocols. For TCRbeta analysis, collaborators shipped samples in one of three forms: frozen whole blood, isolated PBMCs, or DNA extracted from either of those sample types. For CDR1 and CDR2, the germline V gene lists SGDLS and YYNGEE. Cut back by 3 bases and 4 bases, the V and J ends lie 13 bases apart. Including the terminal cysteine and phenylalanine, the CDR3 comprises 14 residues. Only the CDR3 region is kept as DNA, spanning 42 bases read in frame from base 1. TCRbeta CDR3 regions were amplified from genomic DNA using the immunoSEQ Assay, a bias-controlled multiplex PCR. Regarding the original processing steps: Nucleated cell counts per sample were estimated from amplification of reference gene primers within the assay. To quantify the absolute abundance of each unique TCRbeta CDR3 rearrangement, sequence reads were collapsed and filtered. For each sample, productive Simpson clonality was calculated as the square root of Simpson's diversity index over productive rearrangements. Not all clones reach the TCRdb copy of this immuneACCESS table, which keeps in-frame sequences only. Checked studies attribute under half of the gap to unresolved V genes and leave the rest unexplained. The V and J calls and the clone size are those of that table, but D and trimming were determined from the DNA. In all, the sample holds 70,000 to 95,000 clones, and roughly 90% of those were seen once. The biggest ten clones account for around 1.5% of the sample.

Recombination joined TRBV9 with TRBJ2-5; the D region possibly corresponds to TRBD2 (6 bases align). The sequence came from a human donor with active COVID-19. The donor label of this sample is uncertain. Sequencing was done on a sample of peripheral blood. Here is the DNA: TGTGCCAGCAGCGCAGGCAGGGAGGCAGAGACCCAGTACTTC. Translated, it reads CASSAGREAETQYF.